These 17 T cell receptor beta chains share one sample of origin, sequenced in a study of T cell responses to AZD1222 COVID-19 vaccine. The table came from immunoSEQ multiplex PCR; TCRdb's copy has only in-frame clones and leaves some out. In the table there are about 100,000 clones, about 83% of which are singletons. The sample in question was peripheral blood, obtained on day 0 of AZD1222 vaccination. These receptors all come from an adult in good health.

This chain uses TRBV11-3 with TRBJ1-1; 7 bases fit TRBD1. The V gene's germline CDR1 is SGHNT and CDR2 YENEEA. The CDR3 has 17 amino acids. V lost 3 bases and J lost 4; bases outside the gene matches: 14. The CDR3 loop is CASSLEGGGGGFTEAFF. In DNA, the CDR3 is TGTGCCAGCAGCTTGGAGGGGGGCGGAGGGGGCTTCACTGAAGCTTTCTTT. The full variable domain, with the rest looked up from reference TRBV11-3 and TRBJ1-1, is EAGVVQSPRYKIIEKKQPVAFWCNPISGHNTLYWYLQNLGQGPELLIRYENEEAVDDSQLPKDRFSAERLKGVDSTLKIQPAELGDSAVYLCASSLEGGGGGFTEAFFGQGTRLTVV.

The chain is built from TRBV13 and TRBJ1-2; no definite D call. The CDR3 runs to 15 residues. In germline, CDR1 is PRHDT, CDR2 FYEKMQ (reference sequence). V shed 4 bases and J shed 0 bases, with 12 bases lying between them. CDR3 DNA: TGTGCCAGCAGCTCAACGGGGTCGGCTAACTATGGCTACACCTTC. This gives the protein CASSSTGSANYGYTF.

The V gene is TRBV9, the J gene TRBJ2-7; D is unresolved. This CDR3 has 12 residues. The germline V gene encodes CDR1 SGDLS and CDR2 YYNGEE. The V and J ends lost 7 bases and 2 bases respectively, with 10 bases between them. This CDR3 reads CASHPEPYEQYF. In DNA form, the CDR3 reads TGTGCCAGCCACCCGGAACCCTACGAGCAGTACTTC.

The chain recombines TRBV2 with TRBJ2-2, with TRBD1 as a possible D gene (5 bases). This CDR3 contains 13 residues. Trimming removed 7 bases at V and 5 bases at J, with 11 bases between. Looked up from germline, CDR1 is SNHLY and CDR2 is FYNNEI. The CDR3 loop is CASNGRDTGELFF. The CDR3, as DNA: TGTGCCAGCAATGGCAGGGATACCGGGGAGCTGTTTTTT.

The chain employs TRBV18 and TRBJ2-5, with TRBD2 matching over 13 bases. J was trimmed by 7 bases and V by 4 bases; bases with no gene match: 9. The CDR3 sequence is 16 residues long. Germline V gene sequence: CDR1 KGHSH, CDR2 LQKENI. CDR3 bases: TGTGCCAGCTCACGGACTAGCGGGGGACAAAGAGTGACCCAGTACTTC. It is translated as CASSRTSGGQRVTQYF.

V gene TRBV29-1 combines with J gene TRBJ1-1; 8 positions match TRBD1. Germline values: CDR1 SQVTM, CDR2 ANQGSEA. The CDR3 contains 14 residues. V trimming: 3 bases; J trimming: 1 base; junction bases outside the gene matches: 4. DNA for the CDR3: TGCAGCGTTGACTCCGGGACAGGGAACACTGAAGCTTTCTTT. Translation gives CSVDSGTGNTEAFF.

In its sample, this clone was seen a few times. The rearrangement joins TRBV27 to TRBJ1-6, with D possibly TRBD1 on 6 matching bases. V gave up 5 bases and J gave up 7 bases, with 15 bases separating them. Germline V CDR1 and CDR2: MNHEY, SMNVEV (reference sequence). The CDR3 spans 15 residues. The CDR3 reads CASSATGMGNSPLHF. The CDR3 coding sequence is TGTGCCAGCAGTGCTACAGGGATGGGAAATTCACCCCTCCACTTT.

The J gene is TRBJ2-3, the V gene TRBV6-6, with D possibly being TRBD2 (6 bases). Trimming removed 2 bases from V and 1 base from J, with 10 bases in between. Germline V gene data show CDR1 as MNHNY and CDR2 as SVGAGI (reference sequence). This CDR3 is built from 15 residues. The CDR3 spells CASSYRGIRTDTQYF. The CDR3, as DNA: TGTGCCAGCAGTTACCGGGGGATCCGCACAGATACGCAGTATTTT.

This sequence joins TRBV5-1 and TRBJ2-7, with 8 positions matching TRBD2. From germline, CDR1 is SGHRS and CDR2 YFSETQ. V shed 4 bases and J 7 bases; nucleotides not matched to a gene: 13. The CDR3 extends over 15 amino acids. The CDR3 region is CASSLAGLGTSEQYF. The CDR3 nucleotides read TGCGCCAGCAGCCTGGCGGGACTAGGTACCTCGGAGCAGTACTTC.

The table lists this clone with a few counts. The chain carries TRBV2 and TRBJ1-1; tentatively, D is TRBD1 (6 bases). Germline CDR1 and CDR2: SNHLY and FYNNEI. The CDR3 runs to 17 residues. V shed 8 bases and J shed 6 bases, with 28 bases lying between them. Here the CDR3 DNA reads TGTGCCAGCGGCGGGGGCGGACAGAGGAATTTGGGGGCTGAAGCTTTCTTT. This gives the protein CASGGGGQRNLGAEAFF.

The chain joins TRBV7-8 to TRBJ2-5, with 9 bases matching TRBD2. The CDR3 totals 15 residues. The germline V gene encodes CDR1 SGHVS and CDR2 FQNEAQ. J lost 2 bases, V lost 5 bases, and 6 bases had no gene match. CDR3 sequence reads: CASSKTSGLQETQYF. In DNA, the CDR3 is TGTGCCAGCAGCAAGACTAGCGGTCTACAAGAGACCCAGTACTTC.

CDR3 amino acids: CASSPRTSSVTSTDTQYF. Written as DNA, the CDR3 is TGTGCCAGCAGCCCCAGGACTTCTAGCGTGACTAGCACAGATACGCAGTATTTT. This chain joins TRBV11-3 and TRBJ2-3; D is possibly TRBD2 (6 bases). The V and J ends lost 5 bases and 0 bases respectively, with 21 bases between them. This CDR3 region has 18 residues. Germline CDR1 is SGHNT and CDR2 is YENEEA.

The rearrangement uses TRBV6-5 and TRBJ1-1, with 8 bases matching TRBD1. Germline CDR1 MNHEY, CDR2 SVGAGI. J lost 11 bases, V lost 10 bases, and 9 bases had no gene match. The CDR3 extends over 11 amino acids. DNA for the CDR3: TGTGCCACCTCGGAGGGACAGGTCGCTTTCTTT. Protein product: CATSEGQVAFF.

The chain couples TRBV29-1 to TRBJ2-7; weak D call: TRBD1 (6 bases). The germline V and J ends were trimmed by 2 bases and 6 bases, with 11 bases remaining between them. The CDR3 sequence is 12 residues long. CDR1 and CDR2 (germline): SQVTM, ANQGSEA. Here the CDR3 DNA reads TGCAGCGTTGAATCTCTAGGGGGCGAGCAGTACTTC. This translates into CSVESLGGEQYF.

This clone appeared a single time. The gene calls are TRBV3-1 (or the pseudogene TRBV3-2) and TRBJ2-1; TRBD2 matches 9 bases. The CDR3 loop spans 16 amino acids. The trim removed 0 bases at V and 7 bases at J, leaving 7 bases unmatched. Germline CDR1 and CDR2: LGHDT and YNNKEL (reference sequence). The CDR3 nucleotides are TGTGCCAGCAGCCAAGATGGCGGCGGGGGGGCGAATGAGCAGTTCTTC. Translated: CASSQDGGGGANEQFF.

The chain links TRBV5-5 to TRBJ1-2, with TRBD1 matching 8 bases. Losses at the gene ends were 4 bases for V and 5 bases for J; bases not matched to a gene: 10. This CDR3 is built from 15 residues. Germline CDR1 and CDR2: SGHKS and YYEKEE (reference sequence). The CDR3 sequence: CASSVGTGTGYGYTF. The CDR3 DNA reads TGTGCCAGCAGCGTAGGGACAGGCACCGGGTATGGCTACACCTTC.

The V and J genes are TRBV30 and TRBJ2-2, with TRBD2 matching over 8 bases. The CDR3 sequence is 14 residues long. Trimming cost V 5 bases and J 4 bases; bases outside gene matches: 6. CDR1 is GTSNPN and CDR2 is SVGIG in the germline V gene (reference sequence). The CDR3 loop reads CAWGGLAGTGELFF. The CDR3 region has the DNA TGTGCCTGGGGGGGGCTAGCGGGCACCGGGGAGCTGTTTTTT.